A selection of T cell receptor beta chains follows, all from one sample in a study of neurological immune-mediated disorders. TCRdb recomputed calls from the 5' RACE reads with MiXCR, one row per CDR3 protein. The data show about 35,000 distinct CDR3 sequences, with about 3.8% seen just once and under 2.5% held by the top ten. Sequencing was carried out using PBMCs. Receptor source: a man aged 30 to 45 with multiple sclerosis. Each CDR3 is given with its conserved first and last residue. The D gene is left open where the match is weak. Clone size is shown for a subset of rows, as once, few, many or a class of expanded clone.

V gene	J gene	clone size	D gene	CDR3 protein	CDR3 DNA
TRBV12-3/TRBV12-4	TRBJ1-5	many	TRBD1	CASSDPRTGGTNNQPQHF	TGTGCCAGCAGTGACCCCAGGACAGGGGGGACAAACAATCAGCCCCAGCATTTT
TRBV29-1	TRBJ1-4	many	TRBD1	CSVGTGVSEKLFF	TGCAGCGTTGGGACAGGGGTCAGTGAAAAACTGTTTTTT
TRBV7-8	TRBJ2-3	-	TRBD1	CASSFGTGSEKQYF	TGTGCCAGCAGCTTTGGGACAGGGAGTGAGAAGCAGTATTTT
TRBV18	TRBJ2-1	many	TRBD2	CASSSTSGPGDEQFF	TGTGCCAGCTCATCGACTAGCGGGCCTGGGGATGAGCAGTTCTTC
TRBV27	TRBJ2-2	many	TRBD2	CASSLRGAAGELFF	TGTGCCAGCAGTTTGCGGGGGGCGGCCGGGGAGCTGTTTTTT
TRBV20-1	TRBJ1-5	few	TRBD1	CSADQTGNQPQHF	TGCAGTGCGGACCAGACAGGGAATCAGCCCCAGCATTTT
TRBV20-1	TRBJ1-2	many	TRBD1	CSAMKQGANGYTF	TGCAGTGCCATGAAGCAGGGGGCGAATGGCTACACCTTC
TRBV20-1	TRBJ2-7	few	-	CSAPPKTVPYEQYF	TGCAGTGCTCCCCCTAAGACAGTTCCCTACGAGCAGTACTTC
TRBV7-8	TRBJ2-7	many	-	CASSSSYRDLEDF	TGTGCCAGCAGCTCAAGCTACAGGGATCTAGAGGACTTC
TRBV5-1	TRBJ2-3	many	-	CASSWSGPGTDTQYF	TGCGCCAGCAGCTGGAGCGGGCCAGGGACAGATACGCAGTATTTT
TRBV20-1	TRBJ1-6	medium-sized	-	CSASDMGNSPLHF	TGCAGTGCTAGTGACATGGGAAATTCACCCCTCCACTTT
TRBV6-1	TRBJ1-5	few	-	CASLQARGNQPQHF	TGTGCCAGCCTCCAGGCGAGGGGCAATCAGCCCCAGCATTTT
TRBV3-1	TRBJ1-6	many	-	CASSQEEGRVNSPLHF	TGTGCCAGCAGCCAAGAAGAGGGCAGGGTCAATTCACCCCTCCACTTT
TRBV5-1	TRBJ1-2	many	-	CASSPVQGAGYTF	TGCGCCAGCAGCCCCGTACAGGGCGCTGGCTACACCTTC
TRBV24-1	TRBJ2-3	many	-	CATSDLVRGLGTDTQYF	TGTGCCACCAGTGATTTGGTCCGGGGGCTAGGCACAGATACGCAGTATTTT
TRBV29-1	TRBJ2-3	many	-	CSVPRGRVNTQYF	TGCAGCGTTCCTCGAGGGCGAGTTAATACGCAGTATTTT
TRBV3-1	TRBJ1-3	many	TRBD1	CASSKEDRGPGNTIYF	TGTGCCAGCAGCAAAGAGGATAGGGGGCCTGGAAACACCATATATTTT
TRBV7-2	TRBJ1-1	-	-	CASSPRGGANTEAFF	TGTGCCAGCAGCCCCCGAGGGGGGGCAAACACTGAAGCTTTCTTT
TRBV9	TRBJ2-7	many	-	CASSVTPDGPYEQYF	TGTGCCAGCAGCGTAACTCCCGATGGGCCCTACGAGCAGTACTTC
TRBV20-1	TRBJ2-7	many	-	CSAREQGYEQYF	TGCAGTGCTAGAGAACAGGGCTACGAGCAGTACTTC